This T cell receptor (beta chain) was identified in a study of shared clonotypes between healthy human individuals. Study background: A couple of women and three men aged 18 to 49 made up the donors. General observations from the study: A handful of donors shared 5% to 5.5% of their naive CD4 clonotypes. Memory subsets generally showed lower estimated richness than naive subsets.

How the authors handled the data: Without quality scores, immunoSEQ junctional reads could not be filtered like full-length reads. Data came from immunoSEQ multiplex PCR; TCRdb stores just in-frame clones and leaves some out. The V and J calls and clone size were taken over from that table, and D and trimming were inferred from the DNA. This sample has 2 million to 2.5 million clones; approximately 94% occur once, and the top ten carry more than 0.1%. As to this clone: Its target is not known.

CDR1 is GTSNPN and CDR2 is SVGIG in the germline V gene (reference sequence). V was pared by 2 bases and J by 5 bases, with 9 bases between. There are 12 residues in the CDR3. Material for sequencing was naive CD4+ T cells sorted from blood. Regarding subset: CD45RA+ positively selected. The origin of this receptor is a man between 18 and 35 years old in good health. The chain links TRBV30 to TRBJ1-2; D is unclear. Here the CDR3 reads CAWSLPAYGYTF. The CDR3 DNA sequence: TGTGCCTGGAGTCTCCCGGCTTATGGCTACACCTTC.